This is a list of T cell receptor beta chains from one sample in a study of T cell repertoires in cytomegalovirus infection. No antigen has been assigned to these receptors. A single record per CDR3 protein comes from TCRdb applying MiXCR to the reads. The sample lists about 830,000 distinct CDR3 sequences; about 30% were seen once. The starting material was cultured CD8+ T cells from PBMCs, obtained from culture after CMV antigen stimulation. The source is a human donor in good health (CMV status not recorded). Some clones in this sample may be carry-over from other donors' samples. Both conserved end residues are part of each CDR3. A D gene is named only where the DNA matches it firmly. Where a row states a size, it is once, few, many or the class of an expanded clone; other rows omit it.

>13|-|TRBV7-9|-|TRBJ1-2
TGTGCCAGCAGCTTCCGGGAGATTTATGGCTACACCTTC
CASSFREIYGYTF
>15|-|TRBV9|-|TRBJ1-6
TGTGCCAGCAGCCCCCGCGGTGAGGCGCGTTCACCCCTCCACTTT
CASSPRGEARSPLHF
>16|TRBD1|TRBV28|many|TRBJ1-1
TGTGCCAGCACCTCTAGGGACAGGGGATTGGGCACTGAAGCTTTCTTT
CASTSRDRGLGTEAFF
>17|-|TRBV2|many|TRBJ2-1
TGTGCCAGCAGTGAAGAGTTAGGGCCCCAGGGGTACAATGAGCAGTTCTTC
CASSEELGPQGYNEQFF
>18|-|TRBV6-4|few|TRBJ1-5
TGTGCCGCCAACCTAGCAGTGCAGGAGCTTTATAGCAATCAGCCCCAGCATTTT
CAANLAVQELYSNQPQHF
>21|TRBD2|TRBV12-3/TRBV12-4|-|TRBJ2-3
TGTGCCAGCAGTTTTGTGGTACCCGATATAGCCATAGCGGGGAGCACAGATACGCAGTATTTT
CASSFVVPDIAIAGSTDTQYF
>19|TRBD1|TRBV7-3|few|TRBJ2-6
TGTGCCAGCAGAACCGTTCCCGGACAGGGAGTACCTGGGGCCAACGTCCTGACTTTC
CASRTVPGQGVPGANVLTF
>13|-|TRBV6-2/TRBV6-3|-|TRBJ2-3
TGTGCAATTGCGGGGAGGAGCACAGATACGCAGTATTTT
CAIAGRSTDTQYF
>14|-|TRBV7-6|many|TRBJ2-1
TGTGCCAGCAGCACTTACGAGGGGGAGATTGAGCAGTTCTTC
CASSTYEGEIEQFF
>15|TRBD1|TRBV6-5|few|TRBJ1-1
TGTGCCAGCAGTGTGACAGGGGTCATGAACACTGAAGCTTTCTTT
CASSVTGVMNTEAFF
>15|TRBD1|TRBV28|once|TRBJ1-3
TGTGCCAGCAGTTTGACAGGGGGCAGTGGAAACACCATATATTTT
CASSLTGGSGNTIYF
>15|-|TRBV7-6|many|TRBJ2-1
TGTGCCAGCAGCTTTGAACGGGGAGCCTACAATGAGCAGTTCTTC
CASSFERGAYNEQFF
>13|-|TRBV13|-|TRBJ2-5
TGTGCCAGCAGTTTAGAAGACCAAGAGACCCAGTACTTC
CASSLEDQETQYF
>14|-|TRBV2|-|TRBJ2-1
TGTGCCAGCCCGGGGGGCCGCTCCTACAATGAGCAGTTCTTC
CASPGGRSYNEQFF
>12|TRBD1|TRBV2|-|TRBJ1-2
TGTGCCAGACAGGGGGCCGCCTATGGCTACACCTTC
CARQGAAYGYTF
>13|TRBD1|TRBV6-5|few|TRBJ1-1
TGTGCCGCGTCCCCGGGACAGGGTACTGAAGCTTTCTTT
CAASPGQGTEAFF
>17|TRBD2|TRBV20-1|-|TRBJ2-3
TGCAGTGCTAGAGATTCCCCGACTAGCGGGGGCCCAGATACGCAGTATTTT
CSARDSPTSGGPDTQYF
>13|TRBD1|TRBV7-9|-|TRBJ2-3
TGTGCCAGCTCGACAGGGCCAGGGGATACGCAGTATTTT
CASSTGPGDTQYF
>14|-|TRBV6-1|few|TRBJ2-7
TGTGCCAGCAGTGAAAACGGACTCTCCTACGAGCAGTACTTC
CASSENGLSYEQYF
>13|-|TRBV27|-|TRBJ2-7
TGTGCCACCAAACAACTCGAAACCTACGAGCAGTACTTC
CATKQLETYEQYF
>14|-|TRBV7-2|-|TRBJ2-5
TGTGCCAGCAGCCGGACGCTAGTAGGAGAGACCCAGTACTTC
CASSRTLVGETQYF
>13|TRBD2|TRBV29-1|-|TRBJ2-7
TGCAGCGTTGAGGGAACTAGCGGAGACGAGCAGTACTTC
CSVEGTSGDEQYF
>13|-|TRBV15|-|TRBJ2-7
TGTGCCACCAGCGAGGACCGGGCCTACGAGCAGTACTTC
CATSEDRAYEQYF
>15|-|TRBV29-1|-|TRBJ2-4
TGCAGCGTTGAAGGGGAACAGGCGGCCAAAAACATTCAGTACTTC
CSVEGEQAAKNIQYF
>12|-|TRBV12-5|few|TRBJ1-2
TGTGCTAGTGGTCCGGATTTGGATGGCTACACCTTC
CASGPDLDGYTF
>16|-|TRBV7-2|-|TRBJ1-1
TGTGCCAGCAGCTTAGAAAGGGCCTGGGTGGGGGCTGAAGCTTTCTTT
CASSLERAWVGAEAFF
>18|TRBD2|TRBV11-2|few|TRBJ2-3
TGTGCCAGCAGCTTAGATATATGGGGCGGGGGACTCACAGATACGCAGTATTTT
CASSLDIWGGGLTDTQYF
>13|TRBD2|TRBV7-9|-|TRBJ2-1
TGTGCCAGCAGCTCAGCGGGGCCTGGGGAGCAGTTCTTC
CASSSAGPGEQFF
>19|TRBD1|TRBV6-2/TRBV6-3|-|TRBJ1-5
TGTGCCAGCAGTTACTCGTACCGAAAAGACAGGGCTGGAAACCAGCCCCAGCATTTT
CASSYSYRKDRAGNQPQHF
>15|-|TRBV19|many|TRBJ2-1
TGTGCCAGTAGTATGGGTACACCCCTATACAATGAGCAGTTCTTC
CASSMGTPLYNEQFF
>13|-|TRBV7-9|few|TRBJ1-4
TGTGCCAGCAGCCCTATAGGTGGGGTAGAACTGTTTTTT
CASSPIGGVELFF
>14|-|TRBV2|once|TRBJ1-1
TGTGCCAGCAGCTCAACGACAGGCCTCACTGAAGCTTTCTTT
CASSSTTGLTEAFF
>15|TRBD1|TRBV7-6|-|TRBJ1-5
TGTGCCAGCAGCCCCGGGACAGGGGGCAATCAGCCCCAGCATTTT
CASSPGTGGNQPQHF
>15|-|TRBV7-9|few|TRBJ2-7
TGTGCCAGCAGCTTAGGGGGACTTGCAAACTACGAGCAGTACTTC
CASSLGGLANYEQYF
>13|-|TRBV19|-|TRBJ1-1
TGTGCCAGTAGTATAGGTCTAGGGACTGAAGCTTTCTTT
CASSIGLGTEAFF
>13|-|TRBV7-9|-|TRBJ2-7
TGTGCCAGTACACCCGGGCCAGGCAACGAGCAGTACTTC
CASTPGPGNEQYF
>11|-|TRBV7-9|many|TRBJ1-2
TGTGCCAGCAGCTTAGGTCGGGGCTACACCTTC
CASSLGRGYTF
>15|TRBD2|TRBV4-1|-|TRBJ2-1
TGCGCCAGCAGCCCCGGGAGGGGGGCCAACGGTGAGCAGTTCTTC
CASSPGRGANGEQFF
>14|TRBD1|TRBV7-9|-|TRBJ1-2
TGTGCCAGCAGTCGGGACAGGGGAGACTATGGCTACACCTTC
CASSRDRGDYGYTF
>14|-|TRBV20-1|few|TRBJ2-2
TGCAGTGCTGGGCCCGATACTAACACCGGGGAGCTGTTTTTT
CSAGPDTNTGELFF
>12|-|TRBV10-3|once|TRBJ1-2
TGTGCCATCAATGACCGGGGCTATGGCTACACCTTC
CAINDRGYGYTF
>13|-|TRBV7-4|few|TRBJ2-1
TGTGCCAGCAGCACAGACCCTTACAATGAGCAGTTCTTC
CASSTDPYNEQFF
>14|-|TRBV7-9|-|TRBJ1-1
TGTGCCAGCAGCTTAAAGGTTGGGCCGGGGGAAGCTTTCTTT
CASSLKVGPGEAFF
>16|TRBD2|TRBV28|-|TRBJ2-5
TGTGCCAGCAGTTTTATGGGGTGGGGGGGCCAAGAGACCCAGTACTTC
CASSFMGWGGQETQYF
>15|-|TRBV20-1|-|TRBJ2-5
TGCAGTGCTAGAGATCAGGAAGACCCCAGCGAGACCCAGTACTTC
CSARDQEDPSETQYF
>15|-|TRBV12-3/TRBV12-4|few|TRBJ2-3
TGTGCCAGCAGTCTCCTGGGGGGGCTCATAGATACGCAGTATTTT
CASSLLGGLIDTQYF
>13|-|TRBV12-3/TRBV12-4|-|TRBJ2-5
TGTGCCAGCACCCCTTTTATTCAAGAGACCCAGTACTTC
CASTPFIQETQYF
>19|-|TRBV5-5|many|TRBJ1-1
TGTGCCAGCAGCAGAACAGCCGCGCGAGGGGGAATCTGGAACACTGAAGCTTTCTTT
CASSRTAARGGIWNTEAFF
>10|-|TRBV20-1|few|TRBJ2-1
TGCAGTGCCCCTCAGGGGGGGCAGTTCTTC
CSAPQGGQFF
>13|-|TRBV28|few|TRBJ2-5
TGTGCCAGCAGTTTAAAGAAGCTGGGGACCCAGTACTTC
CASSLKKLGTQYF
>17|-|TRBV27|-|TRBJ1-1
TGTGCCAGCAGTTTAAGTACATCCAGGGTTATGAACACTGAAGCTTTCTTT
CASSLSTSRVMNTEAFF
>11|-|TRBV12-3/TRBV12-4|few|TRBJ2-1
TGTGCCAGCCTCGGCGCGAATGAGCAGTTCTTC
CASLGANEQFF
>18|TRBD1|TRBV2|once|TRBJ1-1
TGTGCCAGCAACCCTGAGTACGGGACAGGGGGCCCGAACACTGAAGCTTTCTTT
CASNPEYGTGGPNTEAFF
>15|TRBD1|TRBV6-2/TRBV6-3|-|TRBJ2-5
TGTGCCAGCAGTTCCTTGGGGGACAGGGAAGAGACCCAGTACTTC
CASSSLGDREETQYF
>17|TRBD2|TRBV11-3|many|TRBJ2-2
TGTGCCAGCAGCTTAGGGCTGCGGGGGGGTGAGTCCGGGGAGCTGTTTTTT
CASSLGLRGGESGELFF
>16|-|TRBV7-6|many|TRBJ1-5
TGTGCCAGCAGCCGAGGCCAGGGTGGGAGCAATCAGCCCCAGCATTTT
CASSRGQGGSNQPQHF
>16|-|TRBV5-6|-|TRBJ2-2
TGTGCCAGCAGACCGGCTCAGCCTCGGGACACCGGGGAGCTGTTTTTT
CASRPAQPRDTGELFF
>16|-|TRBV6-6|-|TRBJ1-2
TGTGCCAGCAGTTACACCCCGGGGGGGACTAACTATGGCTACACCTTC
CASSYTPGGTNYGYTF
>15|TRBD1|TRBV7-9|few|TRBJ2-3
TGTGCCAGCAGCCACCGGGACAGGGGTCGCGATACGCAGTATTTT
CASSHRDRGRDTQYF